The next 10 T cell receptor beta chains were all read from a single sample in a study of CD8 T cells in ankylosing spondylitis. TCRdb reprocessed the 5' RACE reads via MiXCR and lists one record per CDR3 protein. This repertoire shows some 250,000 distinct CDR3 sequences, 20% to 30% found once; its top ten account for approximately 0.61%. Material: blood, either unsorted or a sorted T cell fraction (not recorded which). These receptors originate from a male donor with ankylosing spondylitis or in good health (not recorded which).

This clonotype was recorded a few times. The chain employs TRBV12-2 and TRBJ2-7; TRBD2, the D gene given by the table, was not confirmed from the DNA. TRBV12-2 is a known pseudogene. The CDR3 runs 18 residues. CDR3 sequence (DNA): TGTGCAAGTCGCTTAGTCCACGTTAGCGGGGGAATTTCCTACGAGCAGTACTTC. Residues: CASRLVHVSGGISYEQYF.

The chain is built from TRBV5-1 and TRBJ1-2; D not certain. Germline-derived CDR1 and CDR2 are SGHRS and YFSETQ. The CDR3 runs to 15 residues. The ends were cut back, 0 bases at V and 2 bases at J, with 11 bases in the middle. The CDR3, as DNA: TGCGCCAGCAGCTTGGAATTGGGTCGAAACTATGGCTACACCTTC. The encoded protein is CASSLELGRNYGYTF.

V usage is TRBV6-5 and J usage is TRBJ2-5; D possibly matches TRBD1 or TRBD2 (6 bases each). V was pared by 3 bases and J by 6 bases, with 14 bases between. The CDR3 has 14 residues. Looked up from germline, CDR1 is MNHEY and CDR2 is SVGAGI. The CDR3 reads CASSYGGLGQTQYF. DNA for the CDR3: TGTGCCAGCAGTTATGGGGGGCTCGGGCAGACCCAGTACTTC.

This clonotype has ten or more counts. V usage is TRBV12-3 or TRBV12-4 and J usage is TRBJ2-5; TRBD2 matches at 11 bases. CDR3 length: 14 residues. Trimming at V came to 4 bases and at J to 5 bases, leaving 3 bases not matched to a gene. This CDR3 is CASSSTSGDETQYF. CDR3 nucleotides: TGTGCCAGCAGTTCGACTAGCGGGGATGAGACCCAGTACTTC.

Many counts were recorded for this clonotype. The gene calls are TRBV3-1 and TRBJ1-1; a possible D gene is TRBD1 (5 bases). With 2 bases removed from V and 5 bases from J, the gap between germline ends came to 21 bases. Germline-derived CDR1 and CDR2 are LGHDT and YNNKEL (reference sequence). The CDR3 covers 17 residues. CDR3 DNA sequence: TGTGCCAGCAGCCAAATGAGCGTCGTCCGGGACGGTACTGAAGCTTTCTTT. It yields the protein CASSQMSVVRDGTEAFF.

This clonotype occurred a few times. The V and J genes are TRBV6-5 and TRBJ1-1, with D possibly matching TRBD1 (5 bases). The CDR3 is 12 residues long. The ends were cut back, 5 bases at V and 11 bases at J, with 15 bases in the middle. CDR1 is MNHEY and CDR2 is SVGAGI in the germline V gene. CDR3 region: CASSRSGDGAFF. The CDR3 DNA reads as TGTGCCAGCAGTAGATCCGGGGACGGGGCTTTCTTT.

This clonotype was found many times. The chain employs TRBV7-2 and TRBJ2-3; no firm D call. Trimming left V 1 base short and J 2 bases short, with 7 bases between. The CDR3 runs 14 residues. In germline, CDR1 is SGHTA, CDR2 FQGNSA. The CDR3 loop is CASSLGAVTDTQYF. The CDR3 DNA sequence: TGTGCCAGCAGCTTAGGCGCGGTCACAGATACGCAGTATTTT.

This chain uses TRBV20-1 with TRBJ1-1; maybe TRBD1 (5 bases). Germline V gives CDR1 DFQATT, CDR2 SNEGSKA (reference sequence). The CDR3 covers 11 residues. The CDR3 sequence is CSVQGNTEAFF. The CDR3 DNA sequence: TGCAGCGTTCAGGGGAACACTGAAGCTTTCTTT.

The rearrangement uses TRBV11-2 and TRBJ2-7, with D unresolved. The CDR3 sequence is 14 residues long. The ends were cut back, 5 bases at V and 3 bases at J, with 14 bases in the middle. Germline V gene data show CDR1 as SGHAT and CDR2 as FQNNGV. As DNA, the CDR3 is TGTGCCAGCAGCAGTATTGGGTGGGGCTACGAGCAGTACTTC. This encodes CASSSIGWGYEQYF.

The chain combines TRBV10-3 with TRBJ2-5, with D uncertain. The germline V gene has CDR1 ENHRY and CDR2 SYGVKD. The CDR3 is made up of 11 amino acids. V was cut by 4 bases and J by 7 bases, with 7 bases left in between. The CDR3 DNA reads as TGTGCCATCAGTGCAGAAGGGACCCAGTACTTC. Amino acid sequence: CAISAEGTQYF.